This T cell receptor beta chain was sequenced for a study of blood T cell repertoires in COVID-19. In the original analysis: Nucleated cell counts were estimated from reference gene primer amplification. Assay used: immunoSEQ multiplex PCR; TCRdb lists only in-frame clones, some missing. That table supplies the V and J calls and clone size; D and trimming were determined from the DNA. The sample holds a few hundred thousand clones; 70% to 90% are singletons and the top ten take over 1.5%. The CDR3 contains 16 residues. Germline assignment: CDR1 SGHRS and CDR2 YFSETQ. V trimming: 4 bases; J trimming: 4 bases; junction bases outside the gene matches: 9.

This sequence originates from a woman aged 45 to 65 who had recovered from COVID-19. This chain joins TRBV5-1 and TRBJ2-3, with 10 nucleotides matching TRBD2. The source material was PBMCs or T cells enriched from blood (not recorded which). This CDR3 reads CASSPSAGGPADTQYF. CDR3 nucleotides: TGCGCCAGCAGCCCCTCAGCGGGAGGGCCGGCAGATACGCAGTATTTT. The full variable domain, its missing parts supplied by reference TRBV5-1 and TRBJ2-3, is KAGVTQTPRYLIKTRGQQVTLSCSPISGHRSVSWYQQTPGQGLQFLFEYFSETQRNKGNFPGRFSGRQFSNSRSEMNVSTLELGDSALYLCASSPSAGGPADTQYFGPGTRLTVL.